Listed here is a single T cell receptor beta chain. Measured with immunoSEQ multiplex PCR; TCRdb has only the in-frame clones, and not every one. The table has approximately 300,000 clones, around 86% seen once. These data come from a study of blood T cell repertoires in COVID-19. This CDR3 is 16 amino acids long. Germline assignment: CDR1 LGHDT and CDR2 YNNKEL (reference sequence). Losses at the gene ends were 4 bases for V and 6 bases for J; bases not matched to a gene: 11. The V call is TRBV3-1 (or the pseudogene TRBV3-2), the J call TRBJ2-1; 8 bases match TRBD2. This TCR was sampled from a man in his fifties or sixties who had recovered from COVID-19. The sequencing input was PBMCs or T cells enriched from blood (not recorded which). The chain's CDR3 is CASSPPGTRISNEQFF. CDR3 nucleotide sequence: TGTGCCAGCAGCCCCCCCGGGACTAGGATAAGCAATGAGCAGTTCTTC.